This T cell receptor (beta chain) derives from a study of response to subunit inactivated influenza vaccine. Study-wide findings and caveats: Only a handful of new T cells, the authors suggested, are recruited with each seasonal influenza vaccination.

TCRdb redid the calling of the RT-PCR reads with MiXCR, one entry per CDR3 protein. The top ten hold about 10% of the sample, which has over 800,000 distinct CDR3 sequences, 21% seen once. With regard to this clonotype: Its antigen is unknown.

The CDR3 consists of 14 residues. V lost 1 base to trimming and J lost 4 bases, with 10 bases between them. CDR1 and CDR2 from the germline V gene are MGHRA and YSYEKL. The chain combines TRBV4-1 with TRBJ1-2; no reliable D call. The TCR was taken from a man in his fifties or sixties who received an inactivated influenza vaccine. Source: PBMCs from blood, taken more than 4 days after vaccination. The CDR3 protein is CASSQGGTSYGYTF. CDR3 nucleotides: TGCGCCAGCAGCCAAGGGGGAACCTCCTATGGCTACACCTTC.